The entry below gives a single T cell receptor (beta chain) sequence along with its context. The target antigen is unknown. PCR amplification relied on 60 Vbeta primers (plus 13 Jbeta primers). Repertoires were generated with immunoSEQ multiplex PCR, while TCRdb's copy carries only in-frame clones and drops some. The sample carries 95,000 to 100,000 clones, roughly 74% recorded once. The germline V gene has CDR1 MGHRA and CDR2 YSYEKL. This CDR3 contains 16 residues. V shed 0 bases, J shed 5 bases, and the junction held 3 bases outside the gene matches. This specimen comes from a study of cytomegalovirus exposure and HLA in healthy donors. Study-wide results and caveats: In a later analysis, the majority of CMV-associated beta chains seemingly showed HLA restriction. Later work showed greater clonal expansion in HLA-associated TCR beta chains than in equally common others.

The specimen was PBMCs. The chain uses TRBV4-1 and TRBJ2-1; 11 bases map to TRBD2. The sequence was obtained from a woman aged 40 to 55 in good health and CMV-seronegative. DNA of the CDR3: TGCGCCAGCAGCCAAGACTCGACTAGCGGGAACAATGAGCAGTTCTTC. Translation: CASSQDSTSGNNEQFF.